The clone carrying this T cell receptor beta chain was recorded at least ten times. Its antigen is unidentified. This sample was included in a study of T cells in Graves' hyperthyroidism and ophthalmopathy. Overall study context: Peripheral blood was secured at the point of initial diagnosis, before any treatment. Findings and caveats of the study: By a 13 V-J model, ophthalmopathy was set apart from stable hyperthyroidism. Blood also showed most of the thyroid clonotypes that were expanded above 0.001.

Trimming shortened V by 4 bases and J by 1 base, and 16 bases separated the two germline ends. CDR3 length: 15 amino acids. Germline V gives CDR1 DFQATT, CDR2 SNEGSKA (reference sequence). The investigators amplified TCR beta CDR3 regions from RNA transcripts. An initial round of RT-PCR targeting the TCR CDR3 relied on the HTBI primer set. Each CDR3 protein gets one entry after TCRdb re-called the multiplex PCR reads with MiXCR. Of about 420,000 distinct CDR3 sequences in the sample, around 14% were seen once. The rearrangement uses TRBV20-1 and TRBJ2-5, with D possibly being TRBD1 (6 bases). Sequenced: blood. This receptor was identified in a woman aged 18 to 35 with Graves' hyperthyroidism. This CDR3 is CSATPGERGQETQYF. CDR3 DNA: TGCAGTGCTACCCCAGGGGAAAGGGGCCAAGAGACCCAGTACTTC.